This TCR beta chain was retrieved from a study of ipilimumab plus nivolumab after autologous stem cell transplantation. Study overall: The DLBCL group included primary refractory and relapsed cases.

This table comes from immunoSEQ multiplex PCR, and its TCRdb copy is limited to in-frame clones, with some not included. This sample has under 30,000 clones, with more than 70% found just once. This CDR3 is built from 15 residues. Germline trimming cut 4 bases from V and 5 bases from J; bases unmatched to any gene: 5. Germline V lookup: CDR1 SGHRS, CDR2 YFSETQ. Checkpoint therapy with ipilimumab 1 mg/kg began 14 to 28 days after transplant. Patients received nivolumab 3 mg/kg at weeks 1, 4, 7, 10, then fortnightly to week 26. This sequence joins TRBV5-1 and TRBJ1-6; TRBD1 matches at 8 bases. The source of this sequence is a male donor with diffuse large B-cell lymphoma. The specimen comprised PBMCs, sampled in a trial of ipilimumab plus nivolumab as post-transplant consolidation. Here the CDR3 DNA reads TGCGCCAGCAGCCCGGACAGGGTCGATAATTCACCCCTCCACTTT. This translates into CASSPDRVDNSPLHF.